This T cell receptor (beta chain) was captured in a study of blood T cell repertoires in COVID-19. Across the whole study: Some COVID-19 samples were acute and others convalescent; all came from the United States, Italy and Spain. T cells, B-cell-depleted T cells, or PBMCs provided the cDNA or gDNA that served as material.

Methods used by the authors: How many nucleated cells were present was estimated from reference gene primer amplification. The assay was immunoSEQ multiplex PCR, and TCRdb's table has in-frame clones only and misses some. The DNA was the basis for D and trimming; V, J and clone size are from that table. The table has over 100,000 clones, around 83% seen once; the top ten hold roughly 1.4%. In germline, CDR1 is SGHRS, CDR2 YFSETQ. The V end lost 7 bases, the J end lost 5 bases, and 7 bases lay between the germline ends. The CDR3 extends over 11 amino acids. The chain has TRBV5-1 and TRBJ2-1; D unclear. Input material: peripheral blood. This clonotype was obtained from a man aged 35 to 55 with acute or convalescent COVID-19. CDR3 DNA: TGCGCCAGCTTCCACAACAATGAGCAGTTCTTC. This encodes CASFHNNEQFF.